This TCR beta chain was observed in a study of blood T cell repertoires in COVID-19. The overall study: Acute and convalescent COVID-19 samples came from the United States, Italy and Spain. T cells, B-cell-depleted T cells, or PBMCs supplied cDNA or gDNA.

In the authors' workflow: Scientists estimated how many nucleated cells there were by amplifying reference gene primers. Profiling relied on immunoSEQ multiplex PCR, and the TCRdb table lists in-frame clones only, not all of them. The V and J calls and clone size were taken over from that table, and D and trimming were inferred from the DNA. The sample records about 530,000 clones, 85% to 90% being singletons. During active infection, Seattle patients enrolled and were then monitored through disease. Germline V gene lookup returns CDR1 MNHEY and CDR2 SMNVEV (reference sequence). This CDR3 is 16 amino acids long. Trimming removed 5 bases from V and 4 bases from J; junction bases left unmatched: 8.

The clonotype was recovered from a woman between 45 and 60 years old with COVID-19, enrolled during active disease. The rearrangement uses TRBV27 and TRBJ2-5; 12 nucleotides align to TRBD1. The sequenced material came from peripheral blood. The CDR3 here is CASSPSRDRGRETQYF. Here the CDR3 DNA reads TGTGCCAGCAGTCCAAGCCGGGACAGGGGGCGAGAGACCCAGTACTTC.